This T cell receptor (beta chain) was identified during a study of identical twins. Trimming took 6 bases from V and 5 from J; bases not matched to a gene: 8. This CDR3 spans 16 amino acids. Germline CDR1 and CDR2: MNHNS and SASEGT. Study-wide findings and caveats: Out-of-frame alpha sequences common to twins exhibited an excess of low generation probability.

TCRdb re-called the 5' RACE reads with MiXCR, one entry per CDR3 protein. The table records about 520,000 distinct CDR3 sequences, under 25% of them present only once. This clonotype turned up a few times. The antigen is undetermined. These data were likewise used in another study, on T cells expressing NK-cell markers.

The sample consisted of CD4+ T cells sorted from blood. This sequence was found in a woman aged 18-30 years in good health. The chain has TRBV6-1 and TRBJ2-2; 11 bases are shared with TRBD1. CDR3 DNA sequence: TGTGCCAGCAGCAGGACAGGGGGCGCTGGAACCGGGGAGCTGTTTTTT. This sequence encodes CASSRTGGAGTGELFF.